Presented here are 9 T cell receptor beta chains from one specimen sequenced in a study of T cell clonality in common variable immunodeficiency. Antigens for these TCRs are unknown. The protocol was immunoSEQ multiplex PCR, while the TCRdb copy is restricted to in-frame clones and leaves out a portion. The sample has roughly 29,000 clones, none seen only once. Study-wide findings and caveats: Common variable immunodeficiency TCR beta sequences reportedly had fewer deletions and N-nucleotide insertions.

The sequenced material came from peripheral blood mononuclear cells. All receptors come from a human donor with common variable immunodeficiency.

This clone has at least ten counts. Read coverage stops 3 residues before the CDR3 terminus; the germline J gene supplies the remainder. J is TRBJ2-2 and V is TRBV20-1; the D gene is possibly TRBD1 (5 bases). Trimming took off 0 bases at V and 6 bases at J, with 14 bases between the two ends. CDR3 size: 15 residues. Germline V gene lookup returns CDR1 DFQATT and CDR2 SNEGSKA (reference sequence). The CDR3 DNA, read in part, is TGCAGTGCTAGAGATCAGGGCCGGGTATCCGGGGAG. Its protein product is CSARDQGRVSGE. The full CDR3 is CSARDQGRVSGELFF.

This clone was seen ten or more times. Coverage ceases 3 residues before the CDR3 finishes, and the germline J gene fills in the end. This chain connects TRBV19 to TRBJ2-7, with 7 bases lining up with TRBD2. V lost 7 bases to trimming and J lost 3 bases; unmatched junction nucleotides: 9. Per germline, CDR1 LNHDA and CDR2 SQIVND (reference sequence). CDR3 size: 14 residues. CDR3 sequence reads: CASMKAGKGYEQYF. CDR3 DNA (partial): TGTGCCAGTATGAAAGCGGGGAAGGGCTACGAG.

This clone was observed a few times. The CDR3 loop reads CASSDSLIPPETQYF. The DNA read from the CDR3 is TGCGCCAGTTCGGACAGCTTGATCCCCCCCGAGACC. The V and J genes are TRBV23-1 and TRBJ2-5; TRBD1 is a possible D gene (6 bases). The CDR3 is cut off 3 residues early in the read; its end comes from the germline J gene. TRBV23-1 is marked as an open reading frame, function uncertain. The V end lost 9 bases, the J end lost 5 bases, and 22 bases lay between the germline ends. The CDR3 extends over 15 amino acids.

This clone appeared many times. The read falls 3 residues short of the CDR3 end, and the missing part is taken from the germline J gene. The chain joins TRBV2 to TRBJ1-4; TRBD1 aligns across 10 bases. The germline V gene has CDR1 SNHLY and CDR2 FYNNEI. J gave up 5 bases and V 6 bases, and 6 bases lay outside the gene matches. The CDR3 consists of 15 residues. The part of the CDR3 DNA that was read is TGTGCCAGCAGAATAGACAGGGGGCAAAATGAAAAA. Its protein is CASRIDRGQNEK. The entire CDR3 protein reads CASRIDRGQNEKLFF. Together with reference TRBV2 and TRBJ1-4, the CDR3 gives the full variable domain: EPEVTQTPSHQVTQMGQEVILRCVPISNHLYFYWYRQILGQKVEFLVSFYNNEISEKSEIFDDQFSVERPDGSNFTLKIRSTKLEDSAMYFCASRIDRGQNEKLFFGSGTQLSVL.

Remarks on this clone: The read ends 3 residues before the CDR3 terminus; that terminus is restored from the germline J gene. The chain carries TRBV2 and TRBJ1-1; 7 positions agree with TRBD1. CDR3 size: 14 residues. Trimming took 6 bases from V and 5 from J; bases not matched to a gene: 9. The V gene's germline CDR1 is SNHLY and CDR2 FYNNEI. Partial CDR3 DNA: TGTGCCAGCAGGGGGGGACAGAGGGGAACTGAA. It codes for CASRGGQRGTE. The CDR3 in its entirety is CASRGGQRGTEAFF.

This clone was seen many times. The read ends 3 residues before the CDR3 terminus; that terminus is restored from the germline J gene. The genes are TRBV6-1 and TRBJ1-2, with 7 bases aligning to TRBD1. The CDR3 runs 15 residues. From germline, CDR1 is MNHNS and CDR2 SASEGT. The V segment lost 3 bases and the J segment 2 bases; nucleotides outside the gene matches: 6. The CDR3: CASSEWDSPNYGYTF. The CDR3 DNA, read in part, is TGTGCCAGCAGTGAGTGGGACAGTCCGAACTATGGC.

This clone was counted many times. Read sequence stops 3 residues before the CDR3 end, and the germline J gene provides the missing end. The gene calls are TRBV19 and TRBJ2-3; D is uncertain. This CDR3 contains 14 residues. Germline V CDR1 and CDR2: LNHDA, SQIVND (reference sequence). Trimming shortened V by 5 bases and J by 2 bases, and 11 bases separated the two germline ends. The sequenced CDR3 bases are TGTGCCAGTAGTTCGAGAGGTTACACAGATACG. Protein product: CASSSRGYTDT. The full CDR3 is CASSSRGYTDTQYF.

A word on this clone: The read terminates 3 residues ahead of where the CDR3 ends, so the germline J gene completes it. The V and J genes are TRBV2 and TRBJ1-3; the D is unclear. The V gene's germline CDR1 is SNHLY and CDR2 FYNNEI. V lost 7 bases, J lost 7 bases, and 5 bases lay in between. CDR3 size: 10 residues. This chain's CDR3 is CASKGNTIYF. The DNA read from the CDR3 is TGTGCCAGCAAAGGGAACACC.

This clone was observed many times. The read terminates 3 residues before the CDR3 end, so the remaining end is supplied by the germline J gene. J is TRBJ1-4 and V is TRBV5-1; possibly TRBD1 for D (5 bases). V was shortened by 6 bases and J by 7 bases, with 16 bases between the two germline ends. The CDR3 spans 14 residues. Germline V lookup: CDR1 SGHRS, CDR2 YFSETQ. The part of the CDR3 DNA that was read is TGCGCCAGCACCGCGACCCAGGGAAGTGAAAAA. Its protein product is CASTATQGSEK. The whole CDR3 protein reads CASTATQGSEKLFF.